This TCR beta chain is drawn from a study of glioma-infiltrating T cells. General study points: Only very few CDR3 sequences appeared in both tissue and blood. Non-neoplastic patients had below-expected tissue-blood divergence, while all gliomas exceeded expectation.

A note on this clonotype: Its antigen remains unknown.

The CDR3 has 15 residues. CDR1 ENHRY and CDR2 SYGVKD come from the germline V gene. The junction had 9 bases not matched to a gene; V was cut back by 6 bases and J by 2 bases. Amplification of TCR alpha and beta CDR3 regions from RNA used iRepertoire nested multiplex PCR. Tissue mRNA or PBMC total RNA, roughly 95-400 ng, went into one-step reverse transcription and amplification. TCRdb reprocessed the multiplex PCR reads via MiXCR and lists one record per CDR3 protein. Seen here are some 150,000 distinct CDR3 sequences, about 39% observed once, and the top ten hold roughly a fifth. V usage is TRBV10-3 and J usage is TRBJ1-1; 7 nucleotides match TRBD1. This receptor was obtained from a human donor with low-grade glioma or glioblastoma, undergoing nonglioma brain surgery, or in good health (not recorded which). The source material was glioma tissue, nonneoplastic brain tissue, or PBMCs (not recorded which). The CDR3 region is CAISKNRGLNTEAFF. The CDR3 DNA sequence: TGTGCCATCAGCAAGAACAGGGGCCTAAACACTGAAGCTTTCTTT.